These T cell receptor beta chains were read from a single sample in a study of beta chain features in type 1 diabetes. TCRdb keeps only in-frame clones here, not all; method: immunoSEQ multiplex PCR. Of more than 150,000 clones listed, over 8.5% are singletons. The material sequenced was central memory CD4+ T cells from blood. The receptors were sampled from a man younger than 35 in good health. Both conserved end residues are part of each CDR3. A D gene is named only where the DNA matches it firmly. Expanded clones are given a class, and other clones once, few, many or no size at all.

d_gene,v_gene,abundance,j_gene,CDR3aa,CDR3nt
.,TRBV10-3,.,TRBJ1-5,CAISASGGNQPQHF,TGTGCCATCAGTGCATCGGGGGGGAATCAGCCCCAGCATTTT
.,TRBV25-1,few,TRBJ1-5,CASSPRVGEPQHF,TGTGCCAGCAGTCCCAGGGTCGGGGAGCCCCAGCATTTT
.,TRBV20-1,few,TRBJ2-7,CSASTPYEQYF,TGCAGTGCTAGCACGCCTTACGAGCAGTACTTC
.,TRBV19,few,TRBJ2-1,CASIQYNEQFF,TGTGCCAGTATTCAATACAATGAGCAGTTCTTC
.,TRBV18,.,TRBJ2-7,CASSPWQESYEQYF,TGTGCCAGCTCACCTTGGCAGGAAAGCTACGAGCAGTACTTC
.,TRBV2,.,TRBJ1-1,CASSVGGEAFF,TGTGCCAGCAGTGTAGGTGGTGAAGCTTTCTTT
.,TRBV19,few,TRBJ1-2,CASSIWPNYGYTF,TGTGCCAGTAGTATATGGCCCAACTATGGCTACACCTTC
TRBD2,TRBV5-1,few,TRBJ2-5,CASSLRTSGGQETQYF,TGCGCCAGCAGCTTGCGTACTAGCGGGGGTCAAGAGACCCAGTACTTC
TRBD1,TRBV4-2,once,TRBJ2-4,CASSQVGGQGAGKNIQYF,TGTGCCAGCAGCCAAGTAGGTGGACAGGGGGCTGGCAAAAACATTCAGTACTTC
TRBD1,TRBV4-3,.,TRBJ2-1,CASSERTGALNEQFF,TGCGCCAGCAGCGAACGGACAGGGGCCTTAAATGAGCAGTTCTTC
.,TRBV7-2,.,TRBJ1-6,CASSLTPNIRVNSPLHF,TGTGCCAGCAGCTTAACCCCTAATATCAGGGTGAATTCACCCCTCCACTTT
.,TRBV29-1,.,TRBJ2-4,CSVEVQGPLLAKNIQYF,TGCAGCGTTGAGGTCCAGGGGCCCCTCCTAGCCAAAAACATTCAGTACTTC
.,TRBV5-1,.,TRBJ2-3,CASSLGHLGTDTQYF,TGCGCCAGCAGCTTGGGCCATTTGGGAACAGATACGCAGTATTTT
TRBD2,TRBV7-9,few,TRBJ2-7,CASSLGLAVAYEQYF,TGTGCCAGCAGCTTAGGACTAGCGGTCGCCTACGAGCAGTACTTC
.,TRBV2,few,TRBJ2-4,CATSGPEKGIQYF,TGTGCCACCTCGGGACCGGAGAAGGGTATTCAGTACTTC
TRBD2,TRBV9,few,TRBJ2-2,CASSPSSGAGLGTGELFF,TGTGCCAGCAGCCCTTCTAGCGGGGCCGGGCTGGGCACCGGGGAGCTGTTTTTT
TRBD1,TRBV4-3,.,TRBJ1-2,CASSHLSTGRGYTF,TGCGCCAGCAGCCACCTGTCGACAGGGAGGGGCTACACCTTC
TRBD1,TRBV13,few,TRBJ2-1,CASSRTGGMSYNEQFF,TGTGCCAGCAGCCGGACAGGGGGCATGTCCTACAATGAGCAGTTCTTC